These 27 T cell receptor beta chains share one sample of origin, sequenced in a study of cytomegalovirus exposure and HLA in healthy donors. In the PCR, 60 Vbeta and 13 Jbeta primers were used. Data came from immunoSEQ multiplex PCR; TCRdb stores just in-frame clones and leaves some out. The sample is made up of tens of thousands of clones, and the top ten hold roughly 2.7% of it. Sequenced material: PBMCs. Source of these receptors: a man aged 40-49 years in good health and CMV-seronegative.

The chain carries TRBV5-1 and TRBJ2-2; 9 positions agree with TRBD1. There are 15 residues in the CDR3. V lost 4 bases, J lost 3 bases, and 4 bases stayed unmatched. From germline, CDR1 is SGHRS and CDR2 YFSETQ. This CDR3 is CASSGTGIDTGELFF. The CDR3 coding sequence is TGCGCCAGCAGCGGGACAGGGATCGACACCGGGGAGCTGTTTTTT. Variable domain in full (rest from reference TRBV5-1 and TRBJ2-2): KAGVTQTPRYLIKTRGQQVTLSCSPISGHRSVSWYQQTPGQGLQFLFEYFSETQRNKGNFPGRFSGRQFSNSRSEMNVSTLELGDSALYLCASSGTGIDTGELFFGEGSRLTVL.

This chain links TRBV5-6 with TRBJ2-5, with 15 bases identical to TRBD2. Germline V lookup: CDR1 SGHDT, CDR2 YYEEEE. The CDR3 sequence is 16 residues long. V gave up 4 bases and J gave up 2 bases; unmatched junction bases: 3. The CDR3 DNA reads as TGTGCCAGCAGCACCGGGACTAGCGGGGGGCAAGAGACCCAGTACTTC. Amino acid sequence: CASSTGTSGGQETQYF. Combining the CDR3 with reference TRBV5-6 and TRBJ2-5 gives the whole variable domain DAGVTQSPTHLIKTRGQQVTLRCSPKSGHDTVSWYQQALGQGPQFIFQYYEEEERQRGNFPDRFSGHQFPNYSSELNVNALLLGDSALYLCASSTGTSGGQETQYFGPGTRLLVL.

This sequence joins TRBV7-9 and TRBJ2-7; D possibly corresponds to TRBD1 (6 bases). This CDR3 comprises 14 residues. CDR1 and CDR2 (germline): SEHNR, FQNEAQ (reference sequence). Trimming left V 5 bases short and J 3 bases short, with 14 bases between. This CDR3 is CASSDRDTNYEQYF. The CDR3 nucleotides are TGTGCCAGCAGCGACCGGGACACAAACTACGAGCAGTACTTC.

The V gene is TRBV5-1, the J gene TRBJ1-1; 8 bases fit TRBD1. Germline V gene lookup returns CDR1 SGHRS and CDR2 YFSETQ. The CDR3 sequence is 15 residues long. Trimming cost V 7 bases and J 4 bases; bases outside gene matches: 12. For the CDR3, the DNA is TGCGCCAGCTTCCCGTCGCAGGGGGCTGGCACTGAAGCTTTCTTT. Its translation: CASFPSQGAGTEAFF. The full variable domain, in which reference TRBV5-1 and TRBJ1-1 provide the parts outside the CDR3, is KAGVTQTPRYLIKTRGQQVTLSCSPISGHRSVSWYQQTPGQGLQFLFEYFSETQRNKGNFPGRFSGRQFSNSRSEMNVSTLELGDSALYLCASFPSQGAGTEAFFGQGTRLTVV.

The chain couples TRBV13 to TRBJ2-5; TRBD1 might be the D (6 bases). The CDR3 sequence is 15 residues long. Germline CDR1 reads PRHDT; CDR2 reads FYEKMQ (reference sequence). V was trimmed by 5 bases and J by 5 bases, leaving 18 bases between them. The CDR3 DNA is TGTGCCAGCAGCCAAACTTCAGGACAGCTCGAGACCCAGTACTTC. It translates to CASSQTSGQLETQYF.

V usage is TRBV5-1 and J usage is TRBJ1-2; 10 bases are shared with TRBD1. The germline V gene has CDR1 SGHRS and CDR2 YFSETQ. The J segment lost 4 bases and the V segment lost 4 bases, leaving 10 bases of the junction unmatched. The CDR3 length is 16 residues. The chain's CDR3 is CASSTGTGASLYGYTF. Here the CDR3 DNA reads TGCGCCAGCAGCACAGGGACAGGGGCTTCCCTCTATGGCTACACCTTC.

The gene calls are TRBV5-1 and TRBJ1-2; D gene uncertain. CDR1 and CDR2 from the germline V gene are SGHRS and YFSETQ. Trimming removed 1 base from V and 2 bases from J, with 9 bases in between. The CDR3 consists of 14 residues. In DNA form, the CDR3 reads TGCGCCAGCAGCTTGACCGTTCAGAACTATGGCTACACCTTC. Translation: CASSLTVQNYGYTF.

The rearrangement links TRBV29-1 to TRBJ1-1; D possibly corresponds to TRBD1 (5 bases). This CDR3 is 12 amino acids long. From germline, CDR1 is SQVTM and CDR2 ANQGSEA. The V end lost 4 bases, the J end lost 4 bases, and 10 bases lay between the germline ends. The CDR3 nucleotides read TGCAGCGTTGGGCGTGACAGCACTGAAGCTTTCTTT. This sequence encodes CSVGRDSTEAFF.

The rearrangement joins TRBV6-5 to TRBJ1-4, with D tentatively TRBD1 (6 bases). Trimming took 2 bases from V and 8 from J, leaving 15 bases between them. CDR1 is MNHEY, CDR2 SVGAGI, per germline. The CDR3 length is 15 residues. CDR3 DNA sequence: TGTGCCAGCAGTTACGGGGGCGTCGGACCCGAAAAACTGTTTTTT. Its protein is CASSYGGVGPEKLFF.

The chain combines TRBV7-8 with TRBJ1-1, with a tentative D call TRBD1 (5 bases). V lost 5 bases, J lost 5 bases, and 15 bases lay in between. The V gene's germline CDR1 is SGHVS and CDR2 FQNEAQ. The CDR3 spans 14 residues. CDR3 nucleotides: TGTGCCAGCAGCCCTTCGGCAGGGAGGACTGAAGCTTTCTTT. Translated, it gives CASSPSAGRTEAFF.

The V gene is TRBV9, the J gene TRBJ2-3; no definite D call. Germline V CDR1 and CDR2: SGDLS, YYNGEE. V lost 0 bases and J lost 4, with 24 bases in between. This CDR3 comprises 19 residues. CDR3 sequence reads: CASSVEFSDLHRYADTQYF. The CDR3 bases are TGTGCCAGCAGCGTAGAATTCTCGGATCTGCACAGATACGCAGATACGCAGTATTTT.

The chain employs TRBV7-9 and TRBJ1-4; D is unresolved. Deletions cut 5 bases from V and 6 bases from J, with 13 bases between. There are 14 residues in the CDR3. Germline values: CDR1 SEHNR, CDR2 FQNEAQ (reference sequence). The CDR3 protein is CASSIELSDEKLFF. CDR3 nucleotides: TGTGCCAGCAGCATTGAGCTATCGGATGAAAAACTGTTTTTT.

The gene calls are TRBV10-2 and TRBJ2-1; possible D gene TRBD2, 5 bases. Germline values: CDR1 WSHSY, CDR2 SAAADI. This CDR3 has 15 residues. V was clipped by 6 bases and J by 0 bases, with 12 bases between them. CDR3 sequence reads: CASRISDSSYNEQFF. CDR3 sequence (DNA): TGCGCCAGCAGGATTAGCGATTCCTCCTACAATGAGCAGTTCTTC.

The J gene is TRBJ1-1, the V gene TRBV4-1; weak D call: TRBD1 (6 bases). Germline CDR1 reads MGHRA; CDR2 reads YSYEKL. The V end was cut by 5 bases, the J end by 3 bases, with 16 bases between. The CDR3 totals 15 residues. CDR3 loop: CASSYRGGEDTEAFF. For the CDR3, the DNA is TGCGCCAGCAGCTACCGAGGGGGGGAGGACACTGAAGCTTTCTTT.

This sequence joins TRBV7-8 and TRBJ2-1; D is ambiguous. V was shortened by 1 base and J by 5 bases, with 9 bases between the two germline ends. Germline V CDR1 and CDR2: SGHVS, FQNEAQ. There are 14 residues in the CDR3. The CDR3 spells CASSLVRFNNEQFF. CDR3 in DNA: TGTGCCAGCAGCTTAGTTCGGTTCAACAATGAGCAGTTCTTC.

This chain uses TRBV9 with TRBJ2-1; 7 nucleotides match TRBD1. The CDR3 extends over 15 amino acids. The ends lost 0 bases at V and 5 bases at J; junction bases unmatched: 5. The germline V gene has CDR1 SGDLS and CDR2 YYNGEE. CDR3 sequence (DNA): TGTGCCAGCAGCGTAGAAGGGGGCAGAGACAATGAGCAGTTCTTC. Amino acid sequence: CASSVEGGRDNEQFF.

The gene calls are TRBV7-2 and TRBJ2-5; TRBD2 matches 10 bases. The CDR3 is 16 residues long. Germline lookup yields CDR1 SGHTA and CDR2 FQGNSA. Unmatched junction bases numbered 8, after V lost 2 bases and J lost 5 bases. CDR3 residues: CASSLMSGGAGETQYF. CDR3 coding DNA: TGTGCCAGCAGCTTAATGAGCGGGGGGGCCGGTGAGACCCAGTACTTC.

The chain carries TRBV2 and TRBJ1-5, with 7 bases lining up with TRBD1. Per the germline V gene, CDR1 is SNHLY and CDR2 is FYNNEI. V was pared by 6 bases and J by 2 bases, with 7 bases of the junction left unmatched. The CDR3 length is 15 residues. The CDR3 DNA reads TGTGCCAGCAGGGTGACAGGGTCGGGCAATCAGCCCCAGCATTTT. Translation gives CASRVTGSGNQPQHF.

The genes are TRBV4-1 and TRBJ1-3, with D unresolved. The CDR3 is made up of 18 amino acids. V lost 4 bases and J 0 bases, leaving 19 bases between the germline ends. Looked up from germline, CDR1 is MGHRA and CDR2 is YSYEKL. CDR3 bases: TGCGCCAGCAGCCGATTCGAAATCGGAGCGAGCTCTGGAAACACCATATATTTT. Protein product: CASSRFEIGASSGNTIYF.

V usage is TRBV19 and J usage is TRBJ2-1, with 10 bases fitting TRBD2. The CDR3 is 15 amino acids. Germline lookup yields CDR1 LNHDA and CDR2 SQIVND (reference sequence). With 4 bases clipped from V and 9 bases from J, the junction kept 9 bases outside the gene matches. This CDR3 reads CASSTASGGRGEQFF. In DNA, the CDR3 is TGTGCCAGTAGTACTGCTAGCGGGGGAAGGGGTGAGCAGTTCTTC.

CDR3: CASSTLAGAPVDTQYF. CDR3 nucleotides: TGTGCCAGCAGTACCTTAGCGGGGGCTCCGGTGGATACGCAGTATTTT. This chain uses TRBV28 with TRBJ2-3; 9 bases are shared with TRBD2. The CDR3 has 16 amino acids. Trimming cost V 5 bases and J 6 bases; bases outside gene matches: 12. Looked up from germline, CDR1 is MDHEN and CDR2 is SYDVKM. Combining the CDR3 with reference TRBV28 and TRBJ2-3 gives the whole variable domain DVKVTQSSRYLVKRTGEKVFLECVQDMDHENMFWYRQDPGLGLRLIYFSYDVKMKEKGDIPEGYSVSREKKERFSLILESASTNQTSMYLCASSTLAGAPVDTQYFGPGTRLTVL.

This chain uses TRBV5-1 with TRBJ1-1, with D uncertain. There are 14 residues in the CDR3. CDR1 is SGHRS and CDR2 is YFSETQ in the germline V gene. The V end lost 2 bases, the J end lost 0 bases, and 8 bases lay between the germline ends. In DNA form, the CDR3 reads TGCGCCAGCAGCTTATCGGGTATGAACACTGAAGCTTTCTTT. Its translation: CASSLSGMNTEAFF.

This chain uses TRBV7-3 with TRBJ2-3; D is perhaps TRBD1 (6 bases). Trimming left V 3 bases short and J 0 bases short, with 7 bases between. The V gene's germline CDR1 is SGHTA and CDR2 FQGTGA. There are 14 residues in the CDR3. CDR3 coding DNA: TGTGCCAGCAGCTTGGGACATAGCACAGATACGCAGTATTTT. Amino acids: CASSLGHSTDTQYF. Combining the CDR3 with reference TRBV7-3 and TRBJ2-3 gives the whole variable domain GAGVSQTPSNKVTEKGKYVELRCDPISGHTALYWYRQSLGQGPEFLIYFQGTGAADDSGLPNDRFFAVRPEGSVSTLKIQRTERGDSAVYLCASSLGHSTDTQYFGPGTRLTVL.

DNA of the CDR3: TGCGCCAGCAGCTTGGTCGGAGGGAGTGGCTCCGAGCAGTACTTC. Protein: CASSLVGGSGSEQYF. The rearrangement joins TRBV5-1 to TRBJ2-7; D is possibly TRBD2 (6 bases). Germline CDR1 and CDR2: SGHRS and YFSETQ. This CDR3 is built from 15 residues. Trimming took off 0 bases at V and 6 bases at J, with 16 bases between the two ends.

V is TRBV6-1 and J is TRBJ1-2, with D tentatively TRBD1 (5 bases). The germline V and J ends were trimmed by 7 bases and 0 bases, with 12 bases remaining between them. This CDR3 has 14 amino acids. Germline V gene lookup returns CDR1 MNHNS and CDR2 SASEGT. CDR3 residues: CASTPAGTNYGYTF. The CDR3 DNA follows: TGTGCCAGCACCCCTGCAGGGACTAACTATGGCTACACCTTC.

CDR3 residues: CASSLFGVAQPQHF. In nucleotides, the CDR3 is TGTGCCAGCAGCTTGTTTGGTGTAGCTCAGCCCCAGCATTTT. The chain combines TRBV5-4 with TRBJ1-5; no clear D. Germline values: CDR1 SGHNT, CDR2 YYREEE (reference sequence). This CDR3 contains 14 residues. Between the trimmed V and J ends, which lost 1 base and 6 bases, there was a span of 11 bases.

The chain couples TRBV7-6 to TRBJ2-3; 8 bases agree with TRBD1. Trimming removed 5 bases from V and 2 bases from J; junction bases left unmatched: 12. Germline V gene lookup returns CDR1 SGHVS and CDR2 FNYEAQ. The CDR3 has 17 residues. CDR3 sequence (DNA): TGTGCCAGCAGCCCGCGGACAGGGATTGGAGACACAGATACGCAGTATTTT. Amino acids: CASSPRTGIGDTDTQYF.